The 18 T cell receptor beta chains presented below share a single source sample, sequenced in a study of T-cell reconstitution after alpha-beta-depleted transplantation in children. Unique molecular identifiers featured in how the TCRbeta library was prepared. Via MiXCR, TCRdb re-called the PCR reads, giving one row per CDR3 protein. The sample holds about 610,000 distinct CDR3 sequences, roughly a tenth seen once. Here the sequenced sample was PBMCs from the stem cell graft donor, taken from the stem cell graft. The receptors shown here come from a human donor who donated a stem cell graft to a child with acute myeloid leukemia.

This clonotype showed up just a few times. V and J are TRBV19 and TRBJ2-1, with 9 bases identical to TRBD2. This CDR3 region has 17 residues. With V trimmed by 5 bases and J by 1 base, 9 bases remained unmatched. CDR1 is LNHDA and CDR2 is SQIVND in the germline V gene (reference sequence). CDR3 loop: CASSEYLSGSSYNEQFF. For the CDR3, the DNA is TGTGCCAGTAGTGAATACCTTAGCGGGAGTTCCTACAATGAGCAGTTCTTC.

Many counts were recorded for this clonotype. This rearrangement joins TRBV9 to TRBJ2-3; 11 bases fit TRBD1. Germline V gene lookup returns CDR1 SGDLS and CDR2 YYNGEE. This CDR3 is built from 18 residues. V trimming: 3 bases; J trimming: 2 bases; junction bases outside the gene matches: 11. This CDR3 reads CASSGRPFGQGATDTQYF. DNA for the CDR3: TGTGCCAGCAGCGGTAGACCTTTCGGACAGGGGGCCACAGATACGCAGTATTTT.

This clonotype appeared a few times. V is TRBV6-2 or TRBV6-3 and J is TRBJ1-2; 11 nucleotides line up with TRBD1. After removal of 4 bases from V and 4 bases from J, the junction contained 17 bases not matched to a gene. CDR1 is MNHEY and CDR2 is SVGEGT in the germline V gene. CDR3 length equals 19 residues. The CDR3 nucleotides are TGTGCCAGCAGTTCACTCCTAGGACAGGGGGCGCGGATTGGCTATGGCTACACCTTC. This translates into CASSSLLGQGARIGYGYTF.

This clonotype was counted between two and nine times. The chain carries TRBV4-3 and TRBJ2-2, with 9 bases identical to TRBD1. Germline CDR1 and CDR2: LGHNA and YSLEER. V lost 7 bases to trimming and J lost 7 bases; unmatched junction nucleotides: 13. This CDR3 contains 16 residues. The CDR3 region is CASTMTQTGGFGELFF. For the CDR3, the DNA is TGCGCCAGCACCATGACTCAGACAGGGGGTTTCGGGGAGCTGTTTTTT.

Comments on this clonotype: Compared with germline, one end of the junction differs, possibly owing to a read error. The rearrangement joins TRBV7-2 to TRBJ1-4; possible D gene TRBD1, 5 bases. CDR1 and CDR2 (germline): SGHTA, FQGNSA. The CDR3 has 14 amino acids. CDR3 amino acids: CASSLWGSNENLFF. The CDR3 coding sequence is TGTGCCAGCAGCTTATGGGGCTCCAATGAAAATCTGTTTTTT.

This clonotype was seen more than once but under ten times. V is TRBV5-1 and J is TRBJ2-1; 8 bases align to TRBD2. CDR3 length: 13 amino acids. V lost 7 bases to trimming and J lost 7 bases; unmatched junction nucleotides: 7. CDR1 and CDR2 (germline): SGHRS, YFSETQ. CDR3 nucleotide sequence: TGCGCCAGCGCACGGGAGGGCCGTAATGAGCAGTTCTTC. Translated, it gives CASAREGRNEQFF.

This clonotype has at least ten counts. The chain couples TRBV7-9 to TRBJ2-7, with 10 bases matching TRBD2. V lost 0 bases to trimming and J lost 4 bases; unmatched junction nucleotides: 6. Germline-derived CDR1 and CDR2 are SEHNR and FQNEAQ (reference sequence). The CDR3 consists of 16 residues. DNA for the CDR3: TGTGCCAGCAGCTTAGCCGCTAGCGGGAGAACGTACGAGCAGTACTTC. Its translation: CASSLAASGRTYEQYF.

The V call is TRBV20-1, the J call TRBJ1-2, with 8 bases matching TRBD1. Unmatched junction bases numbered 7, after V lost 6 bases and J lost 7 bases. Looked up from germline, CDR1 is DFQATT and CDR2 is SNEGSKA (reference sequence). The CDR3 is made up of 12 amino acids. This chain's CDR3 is CSAPTGAAGYTF. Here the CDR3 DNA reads TGCAGTGCCCCGACAGGGGCGGCTGGCTACACCTTC.

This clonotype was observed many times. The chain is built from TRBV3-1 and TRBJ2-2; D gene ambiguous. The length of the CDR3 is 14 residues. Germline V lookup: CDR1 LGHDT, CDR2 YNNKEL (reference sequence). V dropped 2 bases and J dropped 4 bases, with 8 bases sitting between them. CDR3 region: CASSQTEITGELFF. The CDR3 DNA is TGTGCCAGCAGCCAAACAGAGATCACCGGGGAGCTGTTTTTT.

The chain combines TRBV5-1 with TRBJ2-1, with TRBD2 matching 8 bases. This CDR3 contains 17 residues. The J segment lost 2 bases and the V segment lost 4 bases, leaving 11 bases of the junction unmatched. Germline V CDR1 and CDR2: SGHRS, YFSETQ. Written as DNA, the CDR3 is TGCGCCAGCAGCCTCCCCCCTAGCGGGCCTACCTACAATGAGCAGTTCTTC. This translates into CASSLPPSGPTYNEQFF. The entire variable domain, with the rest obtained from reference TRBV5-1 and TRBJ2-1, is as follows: KAGVTQTPRYLIKTRGQQVTLSCSPISGHRSVSWYQQTPGQGLQFLFEYFSETQRNKGNFPGRFSGRQFSNSRSEMNVSTLELGDSALYLCASSLPPSGPTYNEQFFGPGTRLTVL.

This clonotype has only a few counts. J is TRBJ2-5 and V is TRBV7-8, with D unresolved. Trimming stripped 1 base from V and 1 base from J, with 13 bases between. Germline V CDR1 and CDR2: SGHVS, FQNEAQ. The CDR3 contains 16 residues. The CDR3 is CASSLVGEDIQETQYF. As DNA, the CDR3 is TGTGCCAGCAGCTTAGTAGGAGAGGATATCCAAGAGACCCAGTACTTC. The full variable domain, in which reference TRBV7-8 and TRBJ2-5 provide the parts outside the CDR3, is GAGVSQSPRYKVAKRGQDVALRCDPISGHVSLFWYQQALGQGPEFLTYFQNEAQLDKSGLPSDRFFAERPEGSVSTLKIQRTQQEDSAVYLCASSLVGEDIQETQYFGPGTRLLVL.

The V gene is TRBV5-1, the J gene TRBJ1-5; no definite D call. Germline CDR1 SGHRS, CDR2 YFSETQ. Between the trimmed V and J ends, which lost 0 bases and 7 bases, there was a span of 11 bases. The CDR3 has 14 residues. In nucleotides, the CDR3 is TGCGCCAGCAGCTTGGACGGGTCACAGCAGCCCCAGCATTTT. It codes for CASSLDGSQQPQHF. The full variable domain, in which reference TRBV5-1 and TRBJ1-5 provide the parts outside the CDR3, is KAGVTQTPRYLIKTRGQQVTLSCSPISGHRSVSWYQQTPGQGLQFLFEYFSETQRNKGNFPGRFSGRQFSNSRSEMNVSTLELGDSALYLCASSLDGSQQPQHFGDGTRLSIL.

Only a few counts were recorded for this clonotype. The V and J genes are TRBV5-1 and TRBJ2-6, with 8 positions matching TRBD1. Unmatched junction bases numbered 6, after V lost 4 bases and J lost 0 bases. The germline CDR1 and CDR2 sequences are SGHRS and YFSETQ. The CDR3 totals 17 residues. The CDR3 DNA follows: TGCGCCAGCAGCCTGGACAGGGTTGGCTCTGGGGCCAACGTCCTGACTTTC. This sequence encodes CASSLDRVGSGANVLTF.

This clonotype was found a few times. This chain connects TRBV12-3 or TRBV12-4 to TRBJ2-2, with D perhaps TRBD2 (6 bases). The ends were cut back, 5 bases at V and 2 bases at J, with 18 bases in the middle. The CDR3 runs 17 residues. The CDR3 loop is CASSDKTGLINTGELFF. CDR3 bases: TGTGCCAGCAGTGATAAAACGGGACTGATAAACACCGGGGAGCTGTTTTTT.

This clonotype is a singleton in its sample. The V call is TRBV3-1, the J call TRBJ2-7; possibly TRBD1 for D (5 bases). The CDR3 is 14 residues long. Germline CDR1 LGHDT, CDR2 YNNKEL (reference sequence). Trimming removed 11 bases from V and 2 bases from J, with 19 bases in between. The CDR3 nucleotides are TGTGCCTGCTGCCAGATCGACAGAGCCTACGAGCAGTACTTC. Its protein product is CACCQIDRAYEQYF.

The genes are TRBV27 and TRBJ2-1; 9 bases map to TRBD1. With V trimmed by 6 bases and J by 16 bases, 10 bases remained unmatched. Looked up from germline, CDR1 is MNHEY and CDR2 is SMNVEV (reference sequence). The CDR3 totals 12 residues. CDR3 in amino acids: CASRANRGQRFF. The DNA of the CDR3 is TGTGCCAGCAGAGCCAACAGGGGGCAGAGATTCTTC.

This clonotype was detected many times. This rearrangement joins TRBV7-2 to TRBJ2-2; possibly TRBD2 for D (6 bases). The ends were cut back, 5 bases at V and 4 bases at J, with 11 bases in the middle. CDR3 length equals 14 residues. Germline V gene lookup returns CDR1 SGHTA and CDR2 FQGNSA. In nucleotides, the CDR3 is TGTGCCAGCAGCCCCCAGGGAGGCACCGGGGAGCTGTTTTTT. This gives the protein CASSPQGGTGELFF.

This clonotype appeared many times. CDR3 loop: CASSLASGTNEKLFF. The DNA for the CDR3 is TGTGCCAGCAGCTTAGCTTCGGGGACTAATGAAAAACTGTTTTTT. The rearrangement joins TRBV7-2 to TRBJ1-4; D not resolved. The germline V gene encodes CDR1 SGHTA and CDR2 FQGNSA. V dropped 0 bases and J dropped 2 bases, with 7 bases sitting between them. CDR3 length: 15 amino acids.